This paragraph covers one T cell receptor (beta chain) sequence. V shed 5 bases, J shed 4 bases, and the junction held 9 bases outside the gene matches. The CDR3 is 15 residues long. The germline CDR1 and CDR2 sequences are LNHDA and SQIVND (reference sequence). Clones were read by immunoSEQ multiplex PCR, and TCRdb kept only the in-frame ones, dropping some. Seen here are some 30,000 clones, 74% observed once, and the top ten hold 1% to 1.2%. This sample is part of a study of STAT5B mutations in CD4+ large granular lymphocyte leukemia. The sample consisted of CD4+ T cells from blood buffy coats. This clonotype originated in a human donor in good health. This chain connects TRBV19 to TRBJ1-2; 8 nucleotides match TRBD1. The CDR3 here is CASSPRTGMGYGYTF. The CDR3, as DNA: TGTGCCAGTAGTCCTCGGACAGGGATGGGCTATGGCTACACCTTC. The variable domain in full, with the rest retrieved from reference TRBV19 and TRBJ1-2, is DGGITQSPKYLFRKEGQNVTLSCEQNLNHDAMYWYRQDPGQGLRLIYYSQIVNDFQKGDIAEGYSVSREKKESFPLTVTSAQKNPTAFYLCASSPRTGMGYGYTFGSGTRLTVV.